The following is a T cell receptor beta chain sequence with its context. TCRdb's copy holds only in-frame clones and misses some; the assay was immunoSEQ multiplex PCR. This sample has about 190,000 clones, with roughly nine tenths found just once. The CDR3 is 17 residues long. Trimming left V 3 bases short and J 4 bases short, with 19 bases between. Germline CDR1 and CDR2: SGDLS and YYNGEE. The data stem from a study of blood T cell repertoires in COVID-19. About the study: PBMCs, B-cell-depleted T cells, or T cells provided the cDNA or gDNA that made up the material.

V and J are TRBV9 and TRBJ2-2; tentatively, D is TRBD2 (6 bases). The clonotype originates from a man younger than 45 with acute or convalescent COVID-19. What was sequenced was peripheral blood. CDR3 amino acids: CASSGRRGGEVTGELFF. The CDR3 DNA sequence: TGTGCCAGCAGCGGAAGGAGGGGCGGGGAGGTCACCGGGGAGCTGTTTTTT.